These T cell receptor beta chains were read from a single sample in a study of blood T cell repertoires in COVID-19. The method was immunoSEQ multiplex PCR; TCRdb's version includes in-frame clones alone and lacks a portion of them. The sample has over 150,000 clones; about four fifths are singletons. Sequencing was done on a sample of peripheral blood. The receptors originated from a woman older than 75 with acute or convalescent COVID-19. Both conserved end residues are part of each CDR3. Fields, in order: clone size, CDR3 length, D gene, J gene, V gene, CDR3 protein, CDR3 DNA. A D gene is named only where the DNA matches it firmly. Some rows mark clone size as missing; the rest say once, few, many or name a class of expanded clone.

abundance: NA
len: 17
d_gene: NA
j_gene: TRBJ2-3
v_gene: TRBV18
CDR3aa: CASSPPHYREGTDTQYF
CDR3nt: TGTGCCAGCTCACCACCGCATTACAGGGAAGGCACAGATACGCAGTATTTT

abundance: NA
len: 10
d_gene: NA
j_gene: TRBJ2-1
v_gene: TRBV28
CDR3aa: CASSYRDQFF
CDR3nt: TGTGCCAGCAGTTACAGGGACCAGTTCTTC

abundance: NA
len: 15
d_gene: NA
j_gene: TRBJ2-7
v_gene: TRBV7-2
CDR3aa: CASSLDGGGLYEQYF
CDR3nt: TGTGCCAGCAGCTTAGACGGGGGAGGACTCTACGAGCAGTACTTC

abundance: NA
len: 14
d_gene: NA
j_gene: TRBJ2-1
v_gene: TRBV3-1/TRBV3-2
CDR3aa: CASSHPGTYNEQFF
CDR3nt: TGTGCCAGCAGCCACCCAGGGACTTACAATGAGCAGTTCTTC

abundance: NA
len: 20
d_gene: TRBD1
j_gene: TRBJ1-2
v_gene: TRBV28
CDR3aa: CASRPAGGSTLTPLNYGYTF
CDR3nt: TGTGCCAGCAGGCCCGCAGGGGGCTCAACTTTAACCCCCCTTAACTATGGCTACACCTTC

abundance: NA
len: 15
d_gene: NA
j_gene: TRBJ2-3
v_gene: TRBV19
CDR3aa: CASSIQGYPSDTQYF
CDR3nt: TGTGCCAGTAGTATCCAGGGTTATCCATCAGATACGCAGTATTTT

abundance: NA
len: 15
d_gene: TRBD2
j_gene: TRBJ2-1
v_gene: TRBV19
CDR3aa: CASSIVAGSYNEQFF
CDR3nt: TGTGCCAGTAGTATAGTAGCGGGGAGCTACAATGAGCAGTTCTTC

abundance: NA
len: 15
d_gene: TRBD1
j_gene: TRBJ2-7
v_gene: TRBV6-2/TRBV6-3
CDR3aa: CASSGDRGPSYEQYF
CDR3nt: TGTGCCAGCAGTGGGGACAGGGGGCCCTCCTACGAGCAGTACTTC

abundance: NA
len: 19
d_gene: NA
j_gene: TRBJ2-2
v_gene: TRBV11-2
CDR3aa: CASSLGTFSRVTFTGELFF
CDR3nt: TGTGCCAGCAGCTTAGGAACTTTCTCCCGGGTGACGTTCACCGGGGAGCTGTTTTTT

abundance: NA
len: 15
d_gene: TRBD2
j_gene: TRBJ2-1
v_gene: TRBV3-1/TRBV3-2
CDR3aa: CASSQREAGAGEQFF
CDR3nt: TGTGCCAGCAGCCAAAGAGAAGCGGGGGCCGGGGAGCAGTTCTTC

abundance: NA
len: 16
d_gene: TRBD2
j_gene: TRBJ2-2
v_gene: TRBV7-9
CDR3aa: CASSTTSGGHTGELFF
CDR3nt: TGTGCCAGCAGCACCACCAGCGGGGGACACACCGGGGAGCTGTTTTTT

abundance: NA
len: 13
d_gene: NA
j_gene: TRBJ2-7
v_gene: TRBV30
CDR3aa: CAWSPRGRYEQYF
CDR3nt: TGTGCCTGGAGTCCCAGGGGTCGGTACGAGCAGTACTTC

abundance: NA
len: 15
d_gene: NA
j_gene: TRBJ2-4
v_gene: TRBV4-3
CDR3aa: CASSRVGGTENIQYF
CDR3nt: TGCGCCAGCAGCCGAGTGGGCGGGACAGAAAACATTCAGTACTTC

abundance: once
len: 15
d_gene: TRBD2
j_gene: TRBJ2-2
v_gene: TRBV19
CDR3aa: CASSIGGGNTGELFF
CDR3nt: TGTGCCAGTAGTATAGGCGGGGGGAACACCGGGGAGCTGTTTTTT

abundance: NA
len: 14
d_gene: TRBD1
j_gene: TRBJ1-1
v_gene: TRBV6-5
CDR3aa: CASRGTGGSAEAFF
CDR3nt: TGTGCCAGCAGGGGGACAGGGGGCAGTGCTGAAGCTTTCTTT

abundance: NA
len: 17
d_gene: TRBD1
j_gene: TRBJ1-5
v_gene: TRBV6-7
CDR3aa: CASSYLRDRVGNQPQHF
CDR3nt: TGTGCCAGCAGCTACCTCCGGGACAGGGTCGGCAATCAGCCCCAGCATTTT

abundance: NA
len: 14
d_gene: TRBD1
j_gene: TRBJ1-1
v_gene: TRBV6-6
CDR3aa: CASRSTGGGTEAFF
CDR3nt: TGTGCCAGCAGGTCGACAGGGGGAGGCACTGAAGCTTTCTTT

abundance: NA
len: 16
d_gene: TRBD2
j_gene: TRBJ2-1
v_gene: TRBV4-1
CDR3aa: CASSPPGLAGVNEQFF
CDR3nt: TGCGCCAGCAGCCCACCGGGACTAGCGGGAGTAAATGAGCAGTTCTTC

abundance: NA
len: 14
d_gene: TRBD1
j_gene: TRBJ1-2
v_gene: TRBV11-2
CDR3aa: CASSFPPGGYGYTF
CDR3nt: TGTGCCAGCAGCTTCCCCCCAGGGGGGTATGGCTACACCTTC

abundance: NA
len: 14
d_gene: TRBD1
j_gene: TRBJ1-6
v_gene: TRBV5-6
CDR3aa: CASSLLDREVGLHF
CDR3nt: TGTGCCAGCAGCTTGTTGGACAGGGAGGTGGGTCTCCACTTT

abundance: NA
len: 14
d_gene: TRBD1
j_gene: TRBJ2-3
v_gene: TRBV5-5
CDR3aa: CASSFQDRDHTQYF
CDR3nt: TGTGCCAGCAGCTTTCAGGACAGGGACCATACGCAGTATTTT

abundance: NA
len: 16
d_gene: TRBD1
j_gene: TRBJ2-3
v_gene: TRBV19
CDR3aa: CASSSQGQPSTDTQYF
CDR3nt: TGTGCCAGTAGTTCCCAGGGACAGCCCTCCACAGATACGCAGTATTTT

abundance: NA
len: 16
d_gene: NA
j_gene: TRBJ1-4
v_gene: TRBV5-1
CDR3aa: CASSAQIQGEGEKLFF
CDR3nt: TGCGCCAGCAGCGCCCAAATACAGGGAGAGGGTGAAAAACTGTTTTTT

abundance: NA
len: 13
d_gene: NA
j_gene: TRBJ1-5
v_gene: TRBV4-3
CDR3aa: CASSQDGNQPQHF
CDR3nt: TGCGCCAGCAGCCAAGACGGTAATCAGCCCCAGCATTTT

abundance: NA
len: 17
d_gene: TRBD2
j_gene: TRBJ2-2
v_gene: TRBV7-8
CDR3aa: CASSLVGGTANTGELFF
CDR3nt: TGTGCCAGCAGCTTAGTGGGAGGGACCGCGAACACCGGGGAGCTGTTTTTT

abundance: NA
len: 13
d_gene: NA
j_gene: TRBJ2-1
v_gene: TRBV5-1
CDR3aa: CASRWTAYNEQFF
CDR3nt: TGCGCCAGCAGATGGACAGCCTACAATGAGCAGTTCTTC

abundance: NA
len: 14
d_gene: TRBD2
j_gene: TRBJ2-5
v_gene: TRBV28
CDR3aa: CASSSGTIQETQYF
CDR3nt: TGTGCCAGCAGCTCTGGGACTATTCAAGAGACCCAGTACTTC

abundance: NA
len: 14
d_gene: NA
j_gene: TRBJ1-1
v_gene: TRBV3-1/TRBV3-2
CDR3aa: CASSQARGNTEAFF
CDR3nt: TGTGCCAGCAGCCAAGCACGAGGGAACACTGAAGCTTTCTTT

abundance: NA
len: 14
d_gene: NA
j_gene: TRBJ1-2
v_gene: TRBV30
CDR3aa: CAWSPSGLSGGYTF
CDR3nt: TGTGCCTGGAGTCCTTCAGGGCTTAGCGGTGGCTACACCTTC

abundance: NA
len: 15
d_gene: TRBD2
j_gene: TRBJ2-7
v_gene: TRBV25-1
CDR3aa: CASSESLAGVYEQYF
CDR3nt: TGTGCCAGCAGTGAATCCCTAGCGGGGGTCTACGAGCAGTACTTC

abundance: NA
len: 14
d_gene: TRBD1
j_gene: TRBJ1-2
v_gene: TRBV7-2
CDR3aa: CASSRDSLENGYTF
CDR3nt: TGTGCCAGCAGCCGGGACAGCTTGGAGAATGGCTACACCTTC

abundance: once
len: 14
d_gene: NA
j_gene: TRBJ1-1
v_gene: TRBV2
CDR3aa: CASDGGHLNTEAFF
CDR3nt: TGTGCCAGCGATGGGGGACATCTAAACACTGAAGCTTTCTTT

abundance: once
len: 18
d_gene: TRBD1
j_gene: TRBJ2-2
v_gene: TRBV27
CDR3aa: CASSPRPGQGGLAGELFF
CDR3nt: TGTGCCAGCAGTCCCCGCCCGGGACAGGGAGGGCTAGCGGGGGAGCTGTTTTTT

abundance: NA
len: 15
d_gene: TRBD1
j_gene: TRBJ1-2
v_gene: TRBV5-1
CDR3aa: CASSFLPDRDYGYTF
CDR3nt: TGCGCCAGCAGCTTTCTACCGGACAGGGACTATGGCTACACCTTC

abundance: NA
len: 16
d_gene: TRBD1
j_gene: TRBJ1-2
v_gene: TRBV5-1
CDR3aa: CASSTGDTNVNYGYTF
CDR3nt: TGCGCCAGCAGCACAGGGGACACCAATGTTAACTATGGCTACACCTTC

abundance: NA
len: 17
d_gene: NA
j_gene: TRBJ1-5
v_gene: TRBV7-3
CDR3aa: CASSPQTQGWLYQPQHF
CDR3nt: TGTGCCAGCAGCCCCCAAACACAGGGATGGTTGTATCAGCCCCAGCATTTT

abundance: NA
len: 15
d_gene: NA
j_gene: TRBJ1-4
v_gene: TRBV9
CDR3aa: CASSVAEGSREKLFF
CDR3nt: TGTGCCAGCAGCGTAGCGGAGGGAAGCAGGGAAAAACTGTTTTTT

abundance: NA
len: 14
d_gene: TRBD1
j_gene: TRBJ1-2
v_gene: TRBV6-5
CDR3aa: CASSYSFGTGGYTF
CDR3nt: TGTGCCAGCAGTTACTCGTTCGGGACAGGTGGCTACACCTTC

abundance: NA
len: 13
d_gene: NA
j_gene: TRBJ1-5
v_gene: TRBV4-3
CDR3aa: CASQGGPNQPQHF
CDR3nt: TGCGCCAGCCAAGGCGGCCCCAATCAGCCCCAGCATTTT

abundance: NA
len: 16
d_gene: NA
j_gene: TRBJ1-2
v_gene: TRBV5-1
CDR3aa: CASSPMGGVGPYGYTF
CDR3nt: TGCGCCAGCAGCCCCATGGGGGGAGTAGGCCCTTATGGCTACACCTTC

abundance: NA
len: 13
d_gene: NA
j_gene: TRBJ2-5
v_gene: TRBV28
CDR3aa: CASSFPGIETQYF
CDR3nt: TGTGCCAGCAGTTTTCCAGGGATCGAGACCCAGTACTTC

abundance: NA
len: 14
d_gene: TRBD2
j_gene: TRBJ2-3
v_gene: TRBV20-1
CDR3aa: CSASFSGGSDTQYF
CDR3nt: TGCAGTGCTAGTTTTAGCGGGGGTTCAGATACGCAGTATTTT

abundance: NA
len: 14
d_gene: TRBD1
j_gene: TRBJ1-1
v_gene: TRBV7-3
CDR3aa: CASSLGQANTEAFF
CDR3nt: TGTGCCAGCAGCTTAGGACAGGCGAACACTGAAGCTTTCTTT

abundance: once
len: 13
d_gene: NA
j_gene: TRBJ2-3
v_gene: TRBV24-1
CDR3aa: CATSYSSTDTQYF
CDR3nt: TGTGCCACCAGTTACAGTAGCACAGATACGCAGTATTTT

abundance: NA
len: 16
d_gene: TRBD1
j_gene: TRBJ1-4
v_gene: TRBV19
CDR3aa: CASRARDRGTGEKLFF
CDR3nt: TGTGCCAGTAGAGCCCGAGACAGGGGAACAGGAGAAAAACTGTTTTTT

abundance: NA
len: 16
d_gene: TRBD1
j_gene: TRBJ1-5
v_gene: TRBV28
CDR3aa: CASREQTGGSNQPQHF
CDR3nt: TGTGCCAGCAGGGAGCAGACAGGGGGAAGCAATCAGCCCCAGCATTTT

abundance: NA
len: 14
d_gene: NA
j_gene: TRBJ2-1
v_gene: TRBV10-3
CDR3aa: CAISDENAGAGQFF
CDR3nt: TGTGCCATCAGTGATGAAAACGCCGGCGCGGGGCAGTTCTTC

abundance: NA
len: 14
d_gene: TRBD2
j_gene: TRBJ2-7
v_gene: TRBV7-2
CDR3aa: CASSLLGLESEQYF
CDR3nt: TGTGCCAGCAGCTTACTAGGACTAGAGAGCGAGCAGTACTTC

abundance: NA
len: 15
d_gene: TRBD1
j_gene: TRBJ2-7
v_gene: TRBV19
CDR3aa: CASSTIRDRAYEQYF
CDR3nt: TGTGCCAGTAGTACCATCCGGGACAGAGCCTACGAGCAGTACTTC

abundance: NA
len: 18
d_gene: TRBD2
j_gene: TRBJ2-5
v_gene: TRBV5-4
CDR3aa: CASSLAMGSGGPQETQYF
CDR3nt: TGTGCCAGCAGCTTGGCCATGGGGAGCGGGGGACCTCAAGAGACCCAGTACTTC

abundance: NA
len: 15
d_gene: NA
j_gene: TRBJ2-2
v_gene: TRBV24-1
CDR3aa: CATSVGGRDTGELFF
CDR3nt: TGTGCCACCAGTGTGGGGGGGCGAGACACCGGGGAGCTGTTTTTT

abundance: NA
len: 13
d_gene: TRBD1
j_gene: TRBJ1-1
v_gene: TRBV6-2/TRBV6-3
CDR3aa: CASRPQGGAEAFF
CDR3nt: TGTGCCAGCAGACCTCAGGGGGGCGCTGAAGCTTTCTTT

abundance: NA
len: 14
d_gene: TRBD1
j_gene: TRBJ2-1
v_gene: TRBV10-3
CDR3aa: CAITRDRGHNEQFF
CDR3nt: TGTGCCATCACCAGGGACAGGGGACACAATGAGCAGTTCTTC

abundance: once
len: 17
d_gene: NA
j_gene: TRBJ2-6
v_gene: TRBV11-2
CDR3aa: CASSLLPPTAGANVLTF
CDR3nt: TGTGCCAGCAGCTTACTCCCCCCGACAGCTGGGGCCAACGTCCTGACTTTC

abundance: NA
len: 11
d_gene: NA
j_gene: TRBJ2-1
v_gene: TRBV4-1
CDR3aa: CASSDFLEQFF
CDR3nt: TGCGCCAGCAGTGACTTTCTCGAGCAGTTCTTC